This TCR beta chain was sequenced during a study of human T cells and chemical hapten exposure. Study processing details: Sequenced samples showed a median of approximately 96,000 TCRs each, with counts running from 23,224 to 690,600. Each CDR3 protein is one row after TCRdb ran MiXCR on the RACE reads. The V and J calls shown here were made by TCRdb, not taken from the authors' results. This sample has nearly 350,000 distinct CDR3 sequences, with around 7% found just once. The table lists this clonotype with many counts. The CDR3 runs to 18 residues. CDR1 LGHDT and CDR2 YNNKEL come from the germline V gene (reference sequence). Trimming removed 5 bases from V and 0 bases from J; junction bases left unmatched: 14. As to time point: patch test 1, 2 weeks after DPC sensitization. Sample treatment: therapeutic diphenylcyclopropenone sensitization with weekly scalp DPC.

Here the sequenced sample was whole blood, taken in connection with sensitization to the hapten diphenylcyclopropenone (DPC). This sequence originates from a woman under 30 with alopecia areata. Some clones in this sample may be carry-over from other donors' samples. The gene calls are TRBV3-1 and TRBJ2-5, with 8 bases identical to TRBD2. Here the CDR3 DNA reads TGTGCCAGCAGCAGAACGAGACCGGGGGGGAGGTACCAAGAGACCCAGTACTTC. Its translation is CASSRTRPGGRYQETQYF.